This TCR beta chain was documented in a study of T cell changes during pregnancy in multiple sclerosis. V was trimmed by 1 base and J by 5 bases, leaving 17 bases between them. The CDR3 is made up of 16 amino acids. CDR1 and CDR2 (germline): SGHRS, YFSETQ. Profiled with immunoSEQ multiplex PCR; TCRdb holds only in-frame clones, not every one. The sample consists of around 80,000 clones, around 94% of them appearing once. This clonotype was obtained from a female donor in good health, enrolled as a control in a pregnancy study. The chain uses TRBV5-1 and TRBJ2-3; possibly TRBD1 for D (5 bases). Specimen: peripheral blood, collected in the second trimester of pregnancy. For the CDR3, the DNA is TGCGCCAGCAGCTTGACGCGACAGAACGAACGAGATACGCAGTATTTT. Protein: CASSLTRQNERDTQYF. The full variable domain, in which reference TRBV5-1 and TRBJ2-3 provide the parts outside the CDR3, is KAGVTQTPRYLIKTRGQQVTLSCSPISGHRSVSWYQQTPGQGLQFLFEYFSETQRNKGNFPGRFSGRQFSNSRSEMNVSTLELGDSALYLCASSLTRQNERDTQYFGPGTRLTVL.